This T cell receptor beta chain was recovered during a study of human T cells and chemical hapten exposure. Study-wide context: Small pooled library volume differences mainly caused per-sample TCR yield variation.

Germline V gene data show CDR1 as DFQATT and CDR2 as SNEGSKA (reference sequence). Deletions cut 3 bases from V and 1 base from J, with 19 bases between. The CDR3 loop spans 16 amino acids. In this sample, this clonotype turned up a few times. TCRdb re-derived calls from the RACE reads in MiXCR, one entry per CDR3 protein. Of approximately 370,000 distinct CDR3 sequences listed, around 5% are singletons. Noted time point: pre-sensitization, week 0. Treatment specified: therapeutic diphenylcyclopropenone sensitization with weekly scalp DPC. The rearrangement uses TRBV20-1 and TRBJ2-7; possible D gene TRBD2, 5 bases. The clonotype originates from a young woman with alopecia areata. Some clones in this sample may be carry-over from other donors' samples. Sequencing used whole blood, obtained in connection with sensitization to the hapten diphenylcyclopropenone (DPC). This CDR3 reads CSARGSPSLSSYEQYF. CDR3 DNA: TGCAGTGCTAGGGGGAGTCCCAGTCTATCTTCCTACGAGCAGTACTTC.